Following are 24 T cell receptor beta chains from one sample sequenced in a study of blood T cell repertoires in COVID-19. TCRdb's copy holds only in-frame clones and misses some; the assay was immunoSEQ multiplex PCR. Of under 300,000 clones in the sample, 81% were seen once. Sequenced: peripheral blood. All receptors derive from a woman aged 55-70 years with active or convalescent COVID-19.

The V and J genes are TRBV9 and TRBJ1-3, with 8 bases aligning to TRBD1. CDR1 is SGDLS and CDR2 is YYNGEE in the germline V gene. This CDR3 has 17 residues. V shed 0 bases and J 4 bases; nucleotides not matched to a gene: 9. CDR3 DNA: TGTGCCAGCAGCGTAGCAGCGACAGGGGTCTTCGGAAACACCATATATTTT. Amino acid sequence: CASSVAATGVFGNTIYF.

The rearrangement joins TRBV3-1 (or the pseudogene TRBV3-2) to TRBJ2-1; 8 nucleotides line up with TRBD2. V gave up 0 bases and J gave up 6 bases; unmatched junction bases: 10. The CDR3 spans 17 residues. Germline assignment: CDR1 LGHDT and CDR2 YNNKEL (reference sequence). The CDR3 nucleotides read TGTGCCAGCAGCCAAGAAGGACGGCTAGCGGGCCTCAATGAGCAGTTCTTC. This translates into CASSQEGRLAGLNEQFF.

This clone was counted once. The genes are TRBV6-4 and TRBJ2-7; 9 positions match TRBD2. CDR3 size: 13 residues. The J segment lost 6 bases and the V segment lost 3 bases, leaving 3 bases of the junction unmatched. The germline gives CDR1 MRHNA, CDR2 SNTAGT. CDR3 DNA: TGTGCCAGCAGTGAGACTAGCGGAAGCGAGCAGTACTTC. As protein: CASSETSGSEQYF.

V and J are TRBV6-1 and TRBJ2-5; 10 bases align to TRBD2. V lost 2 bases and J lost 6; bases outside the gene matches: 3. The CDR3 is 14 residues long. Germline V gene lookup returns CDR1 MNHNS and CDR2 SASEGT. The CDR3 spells CASSESGGAQTQYF. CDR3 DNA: TGTGCCAGCAGTGAAAGCGGGGGGGCGCAGACCCAGTACTTC.

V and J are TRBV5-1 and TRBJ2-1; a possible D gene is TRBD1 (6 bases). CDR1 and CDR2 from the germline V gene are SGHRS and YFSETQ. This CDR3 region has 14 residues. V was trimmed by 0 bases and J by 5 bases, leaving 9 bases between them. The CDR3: CASSLGTANNEQFF. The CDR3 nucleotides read TGCGCCAGCAGCTTGGGGACAGCTAACAATGAGCAGTTCTTC.

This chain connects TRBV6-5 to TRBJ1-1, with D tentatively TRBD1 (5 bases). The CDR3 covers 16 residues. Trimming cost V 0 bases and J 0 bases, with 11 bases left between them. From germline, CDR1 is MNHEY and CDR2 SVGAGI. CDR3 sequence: CASSYSPGPMNTEAFF. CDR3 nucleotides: TGTGCCAGCAGTTACTCACCAGGGCCCATGAACACTGAAGCTTTCTTT.

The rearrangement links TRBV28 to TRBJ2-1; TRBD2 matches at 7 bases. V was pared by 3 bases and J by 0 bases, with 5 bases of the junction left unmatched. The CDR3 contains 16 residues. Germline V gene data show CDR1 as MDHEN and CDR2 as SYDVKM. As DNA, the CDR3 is TGTGCCAGCAGTTTCCCCCCGGGGGGCTCCTACAATGAGCAGTTCTTC. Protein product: CASSFPPGGSYNEQFF.

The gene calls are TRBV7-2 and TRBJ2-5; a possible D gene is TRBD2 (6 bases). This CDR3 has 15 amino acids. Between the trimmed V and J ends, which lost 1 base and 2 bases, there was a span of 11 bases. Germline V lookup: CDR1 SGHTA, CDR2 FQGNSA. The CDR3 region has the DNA TGTGCCAGCAGCTTAGATGGAGGGTTTCAAGAGACCCAGTACTTC. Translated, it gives CASSLDGGFQETQYF. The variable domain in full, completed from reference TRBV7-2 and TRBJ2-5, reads GAGVSQSPSNKVTEKGKDVELRCDPISGHTALYWYRQSLGQGLEFLIYFQGNSAPDKSGLPSDRFSAERTGGSVSTLTIQRTQQEDSAVYLCASSLDGGFQETQYFGPGTRLLVL.

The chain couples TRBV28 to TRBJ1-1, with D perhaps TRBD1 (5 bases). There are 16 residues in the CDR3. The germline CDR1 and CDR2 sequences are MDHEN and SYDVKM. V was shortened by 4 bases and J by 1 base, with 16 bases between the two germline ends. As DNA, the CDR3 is TGTGCCAGCAGTTCCATATTGTGGGGGGGGAACACTGAAGCTTTCTTT. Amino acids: CASSSILWGGNTEAFF.

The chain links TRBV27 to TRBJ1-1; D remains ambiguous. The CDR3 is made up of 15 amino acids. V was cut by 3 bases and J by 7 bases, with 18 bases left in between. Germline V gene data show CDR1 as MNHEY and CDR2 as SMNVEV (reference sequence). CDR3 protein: CASSFFQNKRNEAFF. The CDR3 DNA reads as TGTGCCAGCAGTTTCTTCCAGAATAAGCGTAATGAAGCTTTCTTT.

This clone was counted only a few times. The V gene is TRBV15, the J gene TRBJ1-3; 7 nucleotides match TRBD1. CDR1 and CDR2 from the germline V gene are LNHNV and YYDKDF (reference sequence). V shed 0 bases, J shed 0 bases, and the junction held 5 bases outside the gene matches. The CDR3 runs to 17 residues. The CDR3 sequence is CATSRDLGDSSGNTIYF. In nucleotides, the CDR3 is TGTGCCACCAGCAGAGATCTAGGGGACAGCTCTGGAAACACCATATATTTT.

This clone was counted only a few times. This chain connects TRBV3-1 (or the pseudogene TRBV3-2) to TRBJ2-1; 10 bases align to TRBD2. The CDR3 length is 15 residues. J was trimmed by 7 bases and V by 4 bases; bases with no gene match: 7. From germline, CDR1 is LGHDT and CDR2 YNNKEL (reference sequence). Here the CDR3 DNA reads TGTGCCAGCAGCCCTTGGGTAGCGGGGGGAAATGAGCAGTTCTTC. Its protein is CASSPWVAGGNEQFF.

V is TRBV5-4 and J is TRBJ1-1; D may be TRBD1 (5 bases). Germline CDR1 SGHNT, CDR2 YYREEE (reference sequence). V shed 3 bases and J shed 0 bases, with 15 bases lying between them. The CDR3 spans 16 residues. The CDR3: CASSSGGGTMNTEAFF. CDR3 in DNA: TGTGCCAGCAGCTCCGGCGGGGGGACCATGAACACTGAAGCTTTCTTT.

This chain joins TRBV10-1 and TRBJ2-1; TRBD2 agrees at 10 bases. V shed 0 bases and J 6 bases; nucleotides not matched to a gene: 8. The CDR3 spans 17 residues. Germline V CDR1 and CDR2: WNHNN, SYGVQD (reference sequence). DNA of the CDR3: TGCGCCAGCAGTGAGTCCCTAGCGGGGGTTCACTTCAATGAGCAGTTCTTC. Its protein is CASSESLAGVHFNEQFF.

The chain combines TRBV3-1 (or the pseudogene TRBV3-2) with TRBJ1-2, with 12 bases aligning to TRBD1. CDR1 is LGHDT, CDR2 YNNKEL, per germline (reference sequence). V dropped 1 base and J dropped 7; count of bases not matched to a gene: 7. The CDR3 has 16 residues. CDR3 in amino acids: CASSQGAGQGAGGYTF. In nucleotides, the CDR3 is TGTGCCAGCAGCCAAGGTGCGGGACAGGGGGCTGGTGGCTACACCTTC.

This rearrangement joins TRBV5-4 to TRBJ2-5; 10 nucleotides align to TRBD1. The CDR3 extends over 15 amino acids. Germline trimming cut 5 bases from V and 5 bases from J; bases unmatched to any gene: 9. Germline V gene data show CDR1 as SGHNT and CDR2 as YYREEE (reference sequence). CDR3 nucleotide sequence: TGTGCCAGCAGGTCTGACAGGGGGCCGGCGGAGACCCAGTACTTC. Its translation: CASRSDRGPAETQYF.

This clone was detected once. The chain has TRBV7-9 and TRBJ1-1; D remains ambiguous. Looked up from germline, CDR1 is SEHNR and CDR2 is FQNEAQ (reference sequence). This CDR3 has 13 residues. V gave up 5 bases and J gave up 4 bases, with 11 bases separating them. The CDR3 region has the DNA TGTGCCAGCAGCAGGGAGGGAGGCACTGAAGCTTTCTTT. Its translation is CASSREGGTEAFF.

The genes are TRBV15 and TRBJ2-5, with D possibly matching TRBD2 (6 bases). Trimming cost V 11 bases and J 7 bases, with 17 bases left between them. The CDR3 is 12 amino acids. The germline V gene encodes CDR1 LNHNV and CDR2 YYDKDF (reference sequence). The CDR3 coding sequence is TGTGCCTCTGGGGCGGGGTCTGGGACCCAGTACTTC. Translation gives CASGAGSGTQYF.

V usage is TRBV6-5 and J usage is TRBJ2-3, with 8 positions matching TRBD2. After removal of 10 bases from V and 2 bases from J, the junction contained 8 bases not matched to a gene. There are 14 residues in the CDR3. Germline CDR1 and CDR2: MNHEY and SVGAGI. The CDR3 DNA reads TGTGCCACCTCCCCGGGGGGGCCCACAGATACGCAGTATTTT. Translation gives CATSPGGPTDTQYF.

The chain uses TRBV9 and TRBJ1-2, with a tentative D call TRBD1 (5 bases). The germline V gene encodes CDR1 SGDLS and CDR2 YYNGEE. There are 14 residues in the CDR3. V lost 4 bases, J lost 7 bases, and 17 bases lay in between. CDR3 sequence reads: CASSPGPGGIGYTF. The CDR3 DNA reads TGTGCCAGCAGCCCGGGCCCGGGGGGGATTGGCTACACCTTC.

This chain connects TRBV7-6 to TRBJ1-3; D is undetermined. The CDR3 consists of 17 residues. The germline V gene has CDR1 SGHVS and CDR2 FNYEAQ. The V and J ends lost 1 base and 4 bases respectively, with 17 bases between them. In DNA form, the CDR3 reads TGTGCCAGCAGCTTAGAGGTGGCGGGATTGGACGGAAACACCATATATTTT. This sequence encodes CASSLEVAGLDGNTIYF.

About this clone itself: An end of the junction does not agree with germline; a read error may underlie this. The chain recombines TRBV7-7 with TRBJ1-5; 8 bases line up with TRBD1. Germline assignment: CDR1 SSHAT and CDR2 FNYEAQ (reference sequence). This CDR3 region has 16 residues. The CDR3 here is CASSHGTGLSNQPQHF. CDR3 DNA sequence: TGTGCTAGCAGCCATGGGACAGGACTTAGCAATCAGCCCCAGCATTTT.

CDR3 nucleotide sequence: TGTGCCAGCAGTTTAAGGGCGGGGGGGAACTCCTACAATGAGCAGTTCTTC. This translates into CASSLRAGGNSYNEQFF. This chain uses TRBV27 with TRBJ2-1; 9 nucleotides agree with TRBD2. In germline, CDR1 is MNHEY, CDR2 SMNVEV (reference sequence). V lost 2 bases to trimming and J lost 0 bases; unmatched junction nucleotides: 5. The CDR3 runs 17 residues.

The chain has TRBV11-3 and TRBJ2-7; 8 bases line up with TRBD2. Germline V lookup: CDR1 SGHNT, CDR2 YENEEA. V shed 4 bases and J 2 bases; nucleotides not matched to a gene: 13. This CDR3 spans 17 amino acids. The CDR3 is CASSSQRTGGITYEQYF. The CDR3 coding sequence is TGTGCCAGCAGCTCACAACGGACGGGAGGGATCACCTACGAGCAGTACTTC.